Below, one T cell receptor (beta chain) is given with its context. This sample is part of a study of OX40 agonist ivuxolimab in advanced cancers. Overall study context: Among those treated, three patients had partial responses, one with hepatocellular carcinoma and two with cutaneous melanoma.

Method: immunoSEQ multiplex PCR; TCRdb's copy keeps in-frame clones and lacks some. Of tens of thousands of clones listed, approximately 86% are singletons. The specimen comprised CD4+ or CD8+ T cells sorted from blood, sampled in a trial of the OX40 agonist ivuxolimab. The origin of this receptor is an adult with an advanced solid tumor such as melanoma, head and neck, liver or kidney cancer.

In DNA form, the CDR3 reads TGTGCCAGCAGCCCCCTACGGACAGGACGGATAGACACTGAAGCTTTCTTT. It yields the protein CASSPLRTGRIDTEAFF. The gene calls are TRBV7-2 and TRBJ1-1; 7 bases are shared with TRBD1. Trimming removed 5 bases from V and 3 bases from J; junction bases left unmatched: 15. This CDR3 contains 17 residues. Germline V gene data show CDR1 as SGHTA and CDR2 as FQGNSA.